The 21 T cell receptor beta chains below all came from one sample that was sequenced in a study of T cells in Graves' hyperthyroidism and ophthalmopathy. Template material for amplifying TCR beta CDR3 regions consisted of RNA transcripts. When the TCR CDR3 underwent first-round RT-PCR, the HTBI primer set was used. TCRdb redid the calling of the multiplex PCR reads with MiXCR, one entry per CDR3 protein. Of around 280,000 distinct CDR3 sequences detected, less than 15% appear once; the ten largest clones hold 6% to 8%. Input material: blood. The receptors come from a woman aged 25 to 39 with Graves' hyperthyroidism that later progressed to Graves' ophthalmopathy.

The table lists this clonotype with many counts. The rearrangement joins TRBV6-1 to TRBJ1-4; D remains ambiguous. In germline, CDR1 is MNHNS, CDR2 SASEGT. Trimming took off 6 bases at V and 8 bases at J, with 10 bases between the two ends. The CDR3 runs to 12 residues. CDR3 DNA sequence: TGTGCCAGCAGCGACGGACGGGAAAAACTGTTTTTT. This sequence encodes CASSDGREKLFF.

This clonotype was detected many times. The chain is built from TRBV29-1 and TRBJ2-3; D possibly uses TRBD1 or TRBD2 (5 bases each). The CDR3 is made up of 14 amino acids. Germline-derived CDR1 and CDR2 are SQVTM and ANQGSEA. V was pared by 6 bases and J by 2 bases, with 15 bases between. The CDR3 loop is CSVDSRDDTDTQYF. The CDR3 nucleotides are TGCAGCGTAGATTCTAGGGACGACACAGATACGCAGTATTTT.

In its sample, this clonotype was seen many times. The chain combines TRBV5-1 with TRBJ2-2, with 7 nucleotides matching TRBD1. Losses at the gene ends were 7 bases for V and 4 bases for J; bases not matched to a gene: 7. The CDR3 loop spans 14 amino acids. The germline CDR1 and CDR2 sequences are SGHRS and YFSETQ. CDR3 amino acids: CASRTGALTGELFF. CDR3 nucleotides: TGCGCCAGCCGAACAGGGGCCCTCACCGGGGAGCTGTTTTTT.

This clonotype was observed at least ten times. The CDR3 protein is CASSWLGTGQPQHF. The CDR3 DNA is TGTGCCAGCAGTTGGTTGGGGACGGGTCAGCCCCAGCATTTT. The genes are TRBV12-3 or TRBV12-4 and TRBJ1-5; a weak D match, TRBD1 (5 bases). V lost 4 bases, J lost 6 bases, and 13 bases lay in between. The CDR3 runs 14 residues.

The V call is TRBV6-9, the J call TRBJ2-2; 7 bases are shared with TRBD1. Per the germline V gene, CDR1 is MNHGY and CDR2 is SVAAGI. Trimming cost V 2 bases and J 3 bases; bases outside gene matches: 3. This CDR3 has 15 residues. CDR3 DNA: TGTGCCAGCAGTTATGACAGGGCGGACACCGGGGAGCTGTTTTTT. Its translation: CASSYDRADTGELFF.

At least ten counts were recorded for this clonotype. This chain connects TRBV10-2 to TRBJ2-7; D perhaps matches TRBD1 (6 bases). The V and J ends lost 6 bases and 6 bases respectively, with 12 bases between them. The CDR3 sequence is 12 residues long. Germline-derived CDR1 and CDR2 are WSHSY and SAAADI. CDR3 sequence (DNA): TGCGCCAGCAGGTCTTCCAGGGGCGAGCAGTACTTC. Its translation is CASRSSRGEQYF.

This clonotype was seen many times. V is TRBV5-1 and J is TRBJ1-1, with D perhaps TRBD1 (5 bases). CDR1 is SGHRS and CDR2 is YFSETQ in the germline V gene. V gave up 4 bases and J gave up 7 bases, with 17 bases separating them. The CDR3 runs to 14 residues. This CDR3 is CASSPSAPGLEAFF. The CDR3 coding sequence is TGCGCCAGCAGCCCCTCGGCCCCGGGGCTTGAAGCTTTCTTT.

Many counts were recorded for this clonotype. J is TRBJ1-5 and V is TRBV6-1; no clear D. V lost 2 bases and J lost 7, with 18 bases in between. The CDR3 covers 16 residues. Germline loops: CDR1 MNHNS, CDR2 SASEGT. The DNA for the CDR3 is TGTGCCAGCAGTGAATTTACGGGCTCGGGGTCACAGCCCCAGCATTTT. It codes for CASSEFTGSGSQPQHF.

This clonotype has a count of ten or more. The chain couples TRBV20-1 to TRBJ1-5, with D unresolved. Trimming pared 3 bases from V and 3 bases from J, leaving 9 bases between. Per the germline V gene, CDR1 is DFQATT and CDR2 is SNEGSKA (reference sequence). There are 13 residues in the CDR3. CDR3 residues: CSASPAFNQPQHF. The CDR3 coding sequence is TGCAGTGCTAGTCCGGCCTTCAATCAGCCCCAGCATTTT.

A few counts support this clonotype. The chain joins TRBV19 to TRBJ2-1; 7 nucleotides line up with TRBD2. This CDR3 is 14 amino acids long. The ends lost 4 bases at V and 7 bases at J; junction bases unmatched: 7. Looked up from germline, CDR1 is LNHDA and CDR2 is SQIVND (reference sequence). In DNA, the CDR3 is TGTGCCAGTAGTAGGGGGGGTAGCGGGAATGAGCAGTTCTTC. Protein product: CASSRGGSGNEQFF.

Many counts were recorded for this clonotype. The J gene is TRBJ1-2, the V gene TRBV18; the match to TRBD1 covers 8 bases. Germline V gives CDR1 KGHSH, CDR2 LQKENI. CDR3 length: 16 amino acids. Trimming at V came to 3 bases and at J to 8 bases, leaving 14 bases not matched to a gene. The CDR3 here is CASSPDLSGQGRGYTF. Here the CDR3 DNA reads TGTGCCAGCTCACCTGATCTGTCCGGACAGGGAAGGGGCTACACCTTC.

There are many counts of this clonotype. The rearrangement uses TRBV28 and TRBJ2-2; the match to TRBD1 covers 9 bases. Germline V gene data show CDR1 as MDHEN and CDR2 as SYDVKM. The V and J ends lost 10 bases and 3 bases, in that order; junction bases with no gene match: 6. The CDR3 is 14 amino acids. CDR3 DNA: TGTGCCACCACAGGGGGCAGAGACACCGGGGAGCTGTTTTTT. Its protein is CATTGGRDTGELFF. The variable domain in full, with the rest retrieved from reference TRBV28 and TRBJ2-2, is DVKVTQSSRYLVKRTGEKVFLECVQDMDHENMFWYRQDPGLGLRLIYFSYDVKMKEKGDIPEGYSVSREKKERFSLILESASTNQTSMYLCATTGGRDTGELFFGEGSRLTVL.

This clonotype has more than one count but fewer than ten. The chain carries TRBV20-1 and TRBJ2-5, with 7 bases that match TRBD1. The CDR3 contains 13 residues. Germline CDR1 is DFQATT and CDR2 is SNEGSKA (reference sequence). After removal of 3 bases from V and 13 bases from J, the junction contained 14 bases not matched to a gene. The CDR3 bases are TGCAGTGCTAGTGACGGCAGGGGGATATTTTCGTACTTC. Translated, it gives CSASDGRGIFSYF.

The sample holds many counts of this clonotype. The V gene is TRBV6-2 or TRBV6-3, the J gene TRBJ2-7; D call uncertain. Germline CDR1 is MNHEY and CDR2 is SVGEGT. V dropped 2 bases and J dropped 0 bases, with 5 bases sitting between them. CDR3 length: 13 amino acids. CDR3 nucleotide sequence: TGTGCCAGCAGTTACCAGTTCTCCTACGAGCAGTACTTC. Its protein product is CASSYQFSYEQYF.

This clonotype showed up many times. CDR3 nucleotide sequence: TGCAGTGCTAGAAATAGGGGCGGTGGTGGCTACACCTTC. Protein product: CSARNRGGGGYTF. The J gene is TRBJ1-2, the V gene TRBV20-1; TRBD1 might be the D (5 bases). Trimming cost V 2 bases and J 7 bases, with 14 bases left between them. CDR1 is DFQATT, CDR2 SNEGSKA, per germline (reference sequence). The CDR3 is 13 residues long.

Ten or more counts support this clonotype. This chain joins TRBV14 and TRBJ1-4; tentative D call: TRBD1 (6 bases). Germline assignment: CDR1 SGHDN and CDR2 FVKESK. V was clipped by 4 bases and J by 4 bases, with 10 bases between them. This CDR3 region has 14 residues. In DNA form, the CDR3 reads TGTGCCAGCAGCCCCGACAGGAATAATGAAAAACTGTTTTTT. Encoded protein: CASSPDRNNEKLFF.

V usage is TRBV5-1 and J usage is TRBJ2-7; the match to TRBD2 covers 15 bases. Trimming removed 4 bases from V and 7 bases from J; junction bases left unmatched: 9. The CDR3 covers 16 residues. Germline-derived CDR1 and CDR2 are SGHRS and YFSETQ. The CDR3 DNA reads TGCGCCAGCAGCATAGGGACTAGCGGGAGGCAAGGGGAGCAGTACTTC. Translated, it gives CASSIGTSGRQGEQYF.

The chain links TRBV28 to TRBJ2-1, with 11 nucleotides matching TRBD2. The germline V gene encodes CDR1 MDHEN and CDR2 SYDVKM. This CDR3 region has 17 residues. After removal of 4 bases from V and 1 base from J, the junction contained 6 bases not matched to a gene. In DNA form, the CDR3 reads TGTGCCAGCAGTTCCATCTGGACTAGCGGGTCCTACAATGAGCAGTTCTTC. Residues: CASSSIWTSGSYNEQFF.

At least ten counts were recorded for this clonotype. The chain carries TRBV2 and TRBJ1-6, with D hard to call. V was pared by 8 bases and J by 0 bases, with 11 bases between. CDR3 length equals 15 residues. Germline values: CDR1 SNHLY, CDR2 FYNNEI. The CDR3 DNA reads as TGTGCCAGCCAGAAAGAGAGCTCCTATAATTCACCCCTCCACTTT. Protein: CASQKESSYNSPLHF.

This clonotype was seen repeatedly, ten times or more. The rearrangement joins TRBV20-1 to TRBJ2-1; tentatively, D is TRBD1 (6 bases). V lost 3 bases and J lost 11, with 11 bases in between. The CDR3 is 11 residues long. Germline V gene data show CDR1 as DFQATT and CDR2 as SNEGSKA (reference sequence). CDR3 protein: CSASLRGKQFF. The CDR3, as DNA: TGCAGTGCTAGTTTGAGGGGGAAGCAGTTCTTC.

This clonotype has only a few counts. A read error is possible here, since a much larger clone lies one base away. The chain links TRBV24-1 to TRBJ2-1; D is undetermined. The germline CDR1 and CDR2 sequences are KGHDR and SFDVKD. V lost 0 bases, J lost 5 bases, and 16 bases lay in between. The CDR3 spans 17 residues. The CDR3 bases are TGTGCCACCAGTGATTTGCTTCCGGAAATTGGCCACAATGAGCAGTTCTTC. Translating gives CATSDLLPEIGHNEQFF.